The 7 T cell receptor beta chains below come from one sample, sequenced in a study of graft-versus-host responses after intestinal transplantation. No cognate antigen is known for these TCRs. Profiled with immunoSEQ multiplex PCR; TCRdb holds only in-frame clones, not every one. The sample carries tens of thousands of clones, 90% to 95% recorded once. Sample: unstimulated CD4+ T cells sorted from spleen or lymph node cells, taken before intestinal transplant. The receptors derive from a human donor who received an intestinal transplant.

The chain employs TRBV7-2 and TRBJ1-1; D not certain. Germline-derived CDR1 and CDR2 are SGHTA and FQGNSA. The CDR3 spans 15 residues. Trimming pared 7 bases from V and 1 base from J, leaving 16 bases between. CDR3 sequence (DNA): TGTGCCAGCAAACTCGGCGGCACAACGAACACTGAAGCTTTCTTT. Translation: CASKLGGTTNTEAFF.

CDR3 residues: CASGRASYEQYF. The CDR3 bases are TGTGCCAGCGGCAGGGCCTCCTACGAGCAGTACTTC. V usage is TRBV11-3 and J usage is TRBJ2-7; weak D call: TRBD1 (5 bases). Looked up from germline, CDR1 is SGHNT and CDR2 is YENEEA. The ends were cut back, 8 bases at V and 0 bases at J, with 8 bases in the middle. CDR3 length: 12 amino acids.

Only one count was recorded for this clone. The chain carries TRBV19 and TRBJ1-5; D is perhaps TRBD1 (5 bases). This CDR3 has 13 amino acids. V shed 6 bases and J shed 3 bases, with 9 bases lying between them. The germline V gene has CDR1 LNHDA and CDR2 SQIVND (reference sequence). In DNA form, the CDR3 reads TGTGCCAGTAGCCCGGGGGTCAATCAGCCCCAGCATTTT. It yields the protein CASSPGVNQPQHF.

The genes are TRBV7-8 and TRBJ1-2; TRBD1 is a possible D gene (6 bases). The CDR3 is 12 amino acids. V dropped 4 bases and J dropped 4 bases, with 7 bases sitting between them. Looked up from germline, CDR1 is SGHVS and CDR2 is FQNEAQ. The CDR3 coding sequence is TGTGCCAGCAGCTCAGGGGTCTATGGCTACACCTTC. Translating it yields CASSSGVYGYTF.

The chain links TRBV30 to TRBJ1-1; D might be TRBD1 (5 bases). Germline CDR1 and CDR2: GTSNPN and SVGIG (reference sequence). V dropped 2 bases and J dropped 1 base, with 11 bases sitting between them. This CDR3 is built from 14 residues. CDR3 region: CAWSFWGPNTEAFF. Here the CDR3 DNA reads TGTGCCTGGAGTTTCTGGGGCCCGAACACTGAAGCTTTCTTT.

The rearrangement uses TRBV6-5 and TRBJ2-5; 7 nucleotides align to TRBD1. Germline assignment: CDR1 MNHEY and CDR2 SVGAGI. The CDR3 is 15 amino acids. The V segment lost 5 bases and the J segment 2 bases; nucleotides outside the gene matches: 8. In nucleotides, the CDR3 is TGTGCCAGCAGTCCATTGGGACAGCCACAAGAGACCCAGTACTTC. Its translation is CASSPLGQPQETQYF.

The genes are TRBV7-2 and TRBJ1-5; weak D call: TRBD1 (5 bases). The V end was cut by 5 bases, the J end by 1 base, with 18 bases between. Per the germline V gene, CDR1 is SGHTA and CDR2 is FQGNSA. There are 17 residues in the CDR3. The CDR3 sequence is CASSPFVGDWSNQPQHF. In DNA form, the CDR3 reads TGTGCCAGCAGCCCCTTCGTGGGGGACTGGAGCAATCAGCCCCAGCATTTT.